This T cell receptor (beta chain) was captured in a study of CD8+ T cells in alopecia areata. Of note for this clone: The antigen remains undetermined.

Study findings and constraints: Sharing of TCRs across patients appeared less clear than in mice, possibly for HLA-related reasons.

cDNA reverse transcribed from extracted RNA served as the sequencing template. Sequencing was performed with immunoSEQ multiplex PCR; in TCRdb, only in-frame clones are kept and a portion is missing. The data contain approximately 140,000 clones, approximately 85% of them seen just once; the ten biggest clones take up around a quarter. Noted treatment: oral pan-JAK inhibitor, 5-10 mg twice daily. Sequencing used CD8+ T cells sorted from blood, obtained at week 4, from a patient treated with tofacitinib. The clonotype comes from a human donor with alopecia areata.

This CDR3 is CATSRERGANYGYTF. The DNA for the CDR3 is TGTGCCACCAGCAGAGAGCGGGGGGCCAACTATGGCTACACCTTC. The rearrangement uses TRBV15 and TRBJ1-2; D is perhaps TRBD1 (6 bases). V was shortened by 0 bases and J by 2 bases, with 10 bases between the two germline ends. The germline gives CDR1 LNHNV, CDR2 YYDKDF (reference sequence). This CDR3 is 15 amino acids long.